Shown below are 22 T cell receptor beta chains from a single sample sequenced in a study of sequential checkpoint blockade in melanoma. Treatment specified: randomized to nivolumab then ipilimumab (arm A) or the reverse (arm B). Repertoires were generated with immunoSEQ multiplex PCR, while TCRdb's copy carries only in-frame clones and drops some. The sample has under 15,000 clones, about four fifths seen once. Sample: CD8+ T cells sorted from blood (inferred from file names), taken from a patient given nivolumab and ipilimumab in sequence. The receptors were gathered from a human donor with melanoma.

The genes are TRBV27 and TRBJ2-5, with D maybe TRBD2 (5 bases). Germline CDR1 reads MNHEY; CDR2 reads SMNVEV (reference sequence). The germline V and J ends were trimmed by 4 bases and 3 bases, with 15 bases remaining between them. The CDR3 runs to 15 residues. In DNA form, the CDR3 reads TGTGCCAGCAGTTCCCTGACGGGGAGAGAAGAGACCCAGTACTTC. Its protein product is CASSSLTGREETQYF.

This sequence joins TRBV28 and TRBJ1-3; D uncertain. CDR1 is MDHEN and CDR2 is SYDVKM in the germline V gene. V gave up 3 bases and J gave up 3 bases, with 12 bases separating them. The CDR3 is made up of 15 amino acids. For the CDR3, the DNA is TGTGCCAGCAGTTTTGTAGGAGATGGTGGAAACACCATATATTTT. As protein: CASSFVGDGGNTIYF.

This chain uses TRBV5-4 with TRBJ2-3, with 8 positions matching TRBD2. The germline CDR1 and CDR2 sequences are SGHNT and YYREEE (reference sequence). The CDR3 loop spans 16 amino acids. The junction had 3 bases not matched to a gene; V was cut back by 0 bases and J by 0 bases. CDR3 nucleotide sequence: TGTGCCAGCAGCTTGGGGCTAGCGGGCAGCACAGATACGCAGTATTTT. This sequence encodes CASSLGLAGSTDTQYF.

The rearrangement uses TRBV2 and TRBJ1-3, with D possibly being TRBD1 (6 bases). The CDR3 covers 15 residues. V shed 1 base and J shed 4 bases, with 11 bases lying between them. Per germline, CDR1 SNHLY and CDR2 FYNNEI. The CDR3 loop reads CASSEDRATGNTIYF. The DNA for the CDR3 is TGTGCCAGCAGTGAAGACAGGGCTACAGGAAACACCATATATTTT.

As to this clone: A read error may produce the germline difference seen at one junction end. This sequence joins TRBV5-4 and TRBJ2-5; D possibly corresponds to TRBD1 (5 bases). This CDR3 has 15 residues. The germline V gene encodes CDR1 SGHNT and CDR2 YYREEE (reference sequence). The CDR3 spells CASSFGLLGQATQYF. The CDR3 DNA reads TGTGCCAGCAGCTTCGGGCTACTTGGACAAGCGACCCAGTACTTC.

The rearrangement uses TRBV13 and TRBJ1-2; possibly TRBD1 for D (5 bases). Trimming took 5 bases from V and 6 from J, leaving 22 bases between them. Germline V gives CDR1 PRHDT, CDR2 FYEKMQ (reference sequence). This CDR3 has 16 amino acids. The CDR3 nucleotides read TGTGCCAGCAGCATACACATGACCCAGGGCAATCATGGCTACACCTTC. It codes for CASSIHMTQGNHGYTF.

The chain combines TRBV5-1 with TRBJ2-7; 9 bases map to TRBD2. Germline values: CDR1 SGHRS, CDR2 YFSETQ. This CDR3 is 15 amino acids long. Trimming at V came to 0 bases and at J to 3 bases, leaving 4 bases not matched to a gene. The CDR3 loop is CASSLDSGGHYEQYF. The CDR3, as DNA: TGCGCCAGCAGCTTGGACAGCGGGGGGCACTACGAGCAGTACTTC.

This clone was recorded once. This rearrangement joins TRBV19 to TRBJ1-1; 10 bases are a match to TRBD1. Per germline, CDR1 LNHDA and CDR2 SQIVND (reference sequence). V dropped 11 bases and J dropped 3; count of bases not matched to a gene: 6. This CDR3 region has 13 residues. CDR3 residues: CASHDRGHTEAFF. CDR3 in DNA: TGTGCCTCCCACGACAGGGGGCACACTGAAGCTTTCTTT.

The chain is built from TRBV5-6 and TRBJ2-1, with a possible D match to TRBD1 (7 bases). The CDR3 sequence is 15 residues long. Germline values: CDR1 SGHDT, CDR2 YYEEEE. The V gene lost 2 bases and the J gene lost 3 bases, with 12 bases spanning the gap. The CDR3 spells CASSFGGGDYNEQFF. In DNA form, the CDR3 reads TGTGCCAGCAGCTTCGGAGGGGGCGACTACAATGAGCAGTTCTTC.

The CDR3 sequence is CASSQVQVVNSPLHF. CDR3 coding DNA: TGCGCCAGCAGCCAAGTGCAGGTCGTTAATTCACCCCTCCACTTT. The V gene is TRBV4-3, the J gene TRBJ1-6, with D unresolved. Trimming took 1 base from V and 6 from J, leaving 10 bases between them. CDR1 is LGHNA, CDR2 YSLEER, per germline. The CDR3 covers 15 residues.

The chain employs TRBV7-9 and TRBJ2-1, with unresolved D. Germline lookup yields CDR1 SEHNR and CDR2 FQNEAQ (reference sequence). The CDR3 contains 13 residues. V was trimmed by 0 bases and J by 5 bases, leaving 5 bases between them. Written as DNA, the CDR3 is TGTGCCAGCAGCTTAGCATCAGACAATGAGCAGTTCTTC. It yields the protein CASSLASDNEQFF.

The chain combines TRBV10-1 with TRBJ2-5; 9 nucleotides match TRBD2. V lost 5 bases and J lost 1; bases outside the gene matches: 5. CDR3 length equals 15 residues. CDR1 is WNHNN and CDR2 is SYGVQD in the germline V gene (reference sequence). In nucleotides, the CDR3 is TGCGCCAGCAGTTCGATTAGCGGGGGCCAAGAGACCCAGTACTTC. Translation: CASSSISGGQETQYF.

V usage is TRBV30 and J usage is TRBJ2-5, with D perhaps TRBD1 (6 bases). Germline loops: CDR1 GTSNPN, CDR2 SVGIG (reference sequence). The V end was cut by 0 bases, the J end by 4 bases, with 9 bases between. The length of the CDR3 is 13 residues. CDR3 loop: CAWSVLGGETQYF. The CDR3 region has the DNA TGTGCCTGGAGTGTACTAGGGGGAGAGACCCAGTACTTC.

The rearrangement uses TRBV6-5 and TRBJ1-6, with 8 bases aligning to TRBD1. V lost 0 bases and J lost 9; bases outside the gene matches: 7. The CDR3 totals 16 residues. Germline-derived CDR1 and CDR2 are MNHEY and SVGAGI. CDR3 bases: TGTGCCAGCAGTTACTCTCCATTGCAGGGGGCTTCACCCCTCCACTTT. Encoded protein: CASSYSPLQGASPLHF.

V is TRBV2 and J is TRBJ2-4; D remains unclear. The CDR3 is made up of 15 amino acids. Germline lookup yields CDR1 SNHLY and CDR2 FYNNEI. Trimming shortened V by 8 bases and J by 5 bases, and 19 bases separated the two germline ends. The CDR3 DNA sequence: TGTGCCAGCTGGAAAGGCTCCGTGGCGGAAAACATTCAGTACTTC. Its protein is CASWKGSVAENIQYF. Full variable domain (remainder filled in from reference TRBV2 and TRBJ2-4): EPEVTQTPSHQVTQMGQEVILRCVPISNHLYFYWYRQILGQKVEFLVSFYNNEISEKSEIFDDQFSVERPDGSNFTLKIRSTKLEDSAMYFCASWKGSVAENIQYFGAGTRLSVL.

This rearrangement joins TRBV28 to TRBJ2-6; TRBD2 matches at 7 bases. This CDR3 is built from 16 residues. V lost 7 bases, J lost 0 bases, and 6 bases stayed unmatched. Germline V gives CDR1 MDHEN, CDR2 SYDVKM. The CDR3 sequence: CASIGLEYSGANVLTF. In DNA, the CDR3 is TGTGCCAGCATTGGACTAGAATACTCTGGGGCCAACGTCCTGACTTTC.

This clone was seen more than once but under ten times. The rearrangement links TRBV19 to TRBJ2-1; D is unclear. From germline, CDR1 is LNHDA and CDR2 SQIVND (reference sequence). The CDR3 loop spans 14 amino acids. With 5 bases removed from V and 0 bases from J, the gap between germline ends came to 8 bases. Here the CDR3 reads CASSEASSYNEQFF. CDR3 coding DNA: TGTGCCAGTAGTGAGGCTAGCTCCTACAATGAGCAGTTCTTC.

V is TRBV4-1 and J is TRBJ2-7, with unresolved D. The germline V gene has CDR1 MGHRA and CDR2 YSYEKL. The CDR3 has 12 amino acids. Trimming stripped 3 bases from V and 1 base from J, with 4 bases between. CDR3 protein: CASSHGSYEQYF. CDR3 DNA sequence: TGCGCCAGCAGCCACGGGTCCTACGAGCAGTACTTC.

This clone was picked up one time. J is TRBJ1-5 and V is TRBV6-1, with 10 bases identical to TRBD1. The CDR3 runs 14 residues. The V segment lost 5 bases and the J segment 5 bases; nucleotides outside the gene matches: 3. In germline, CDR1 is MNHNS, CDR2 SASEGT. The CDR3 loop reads CASSLDRGDQPQHF. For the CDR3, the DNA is TGTGCCAGCAGTTTGGACAGGGGGGATCAGCCCCAGCATTTT.

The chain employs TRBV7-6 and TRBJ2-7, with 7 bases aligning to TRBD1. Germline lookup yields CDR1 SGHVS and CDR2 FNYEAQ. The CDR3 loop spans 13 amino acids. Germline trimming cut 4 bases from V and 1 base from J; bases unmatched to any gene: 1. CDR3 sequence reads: CASSSGQSYEQYF. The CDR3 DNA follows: TGTGCCAGCAGCTCGGGACAGTCCTACGAGCAGTACTTC. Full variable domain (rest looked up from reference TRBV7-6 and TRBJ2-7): GAGVSQSPRYKVTKRGQDVALRCDPISGHVSLYWYRQALGQGPEFLTYFNYEAQQDKSGLPNDRFSAERPEGSISTLTIQRTEQRDSAMYRCASSSGQSYEQYFGPGTRLTVT.

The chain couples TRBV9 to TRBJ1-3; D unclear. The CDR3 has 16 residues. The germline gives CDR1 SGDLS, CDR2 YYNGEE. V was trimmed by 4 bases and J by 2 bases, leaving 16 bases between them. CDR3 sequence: CASSPEGVGTGNTIYF. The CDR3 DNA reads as TGTGCCAGCAGCCCCGAGGGCGTTGGGACTGGAAACACCATATATTTT.

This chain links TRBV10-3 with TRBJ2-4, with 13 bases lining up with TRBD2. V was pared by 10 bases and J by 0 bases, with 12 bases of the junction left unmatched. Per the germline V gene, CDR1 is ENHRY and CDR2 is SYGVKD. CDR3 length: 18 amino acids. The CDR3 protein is CATQRTSGRSLAKNIQYF. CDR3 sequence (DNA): TGTGCCACCCAACGGACTAGCGGGAGATCCCTAGCCAAAAACATTCAGTACTTC.